A selection of T cell receptor beta chains follows, all from one sample in a study of T-cell reconstitution after alpha-beta-depleted transplantation in children. TCRdb analysed the PCR reads with MiXCR anew, one entry per CDR3 protein. The sample has some 500,000 distinct CDR3 sequences; around 18% are singletons. The source material was PBMCs from the stem cell graft donor, sampled from the stem cell graft. These TCRs come from a human donor who donated a stem cell graft to a child with acute lymphoblastic leukemia. CDR3s leave out the opening cysteine and the closing phenylalanine or tryptophan.

v_gene: TRBV5-1; j_gene: TRBJ2-5; len: 12; CDR3aa: ASSLVVEQETQY
v_gene: TRBV12-3/TRBV12-4; j_gene: TRBJ2-1; len: 15; CDR3aa: ASSQGLAGVKYNEQF
v_gene: TRBV7-8; j_gene: TRBJ2-7; len: 13; CDR3aa: ASSISARRAYEQY
v_gene: TRBV5-5; j_gene: TRBJ2-7; len: 11; CDR3aa: ASSPYLPPQEY
v_gene: TRBV4-1; j_gene: TRBJ2-1; len: 14; CDR3aa: ASSHLGGRAYNEQF
v_gene: TRBV11-2; j_gene: TRBJ2-3; len: 12; CDR3aa: ASSLGTLTDTQY
v_gene: TRBV18; j_gene: TRBJ1-2; len: 11; CDR3aa: ASSPSTEKGYT
v_gene: TRBV25-1; j_gene: TRBJ2-2; len: 15; CDR3aa: ASSEYMGLAGTGELF
v_gene: TRBV5-1; j_gene: TRBJ2-3; len: 12; CDR3aa: ASFRRASSDTQY
v_gene: TRBV12-3/TRBV12-4; j_gene: TRBJ1-2; len: 14; CDR3aa: ASSLLAAGGAEGYT
v_gene: TRBV19; j_gene: TRBJ1-4; len: 12; CDR3aa: ASSMPGTTEKLF
v_gene: TRBV29-1; j_gene: TRBJ2-6; len: 14; CDR3aa: SVTGTQSSGANVLT
v_gene: TRBV2; j_gene: TRBJ2-3; len: 12; CDR3aa: ASTGLAGGDTQY
v_gene: TRBV4-1; j_gene: TRBJ1-3; len: 12; CDR3aa: ASSRQGPGNTIY
v_gene: TRBV14; j_gene: TRBJ2-1; len: 17; CDR3aa: ASSQERLWGRGAYNEQF
v_gene: TRBV5-1; j_gene: TRBJ2-5; len: 12; CDR3aa: ASSLGQTQETQY
v_gene: TRBV10-1; j_gene: TRBJ2-1; len: 12; CDR3aa: ASSETSSYNEQF
v_gene: TRBV5-1; j_gene: TRBJ2-3; len: 16; CDR3aa: ASSPSNRLFPGTDTQY
v_gene: TRBV9; j_gene: TRBJ1-2; len: 12; CDR3aa: ASSAPEPHYGYT
v_gene: TRBV7-6; j_gene: TRBJ1-6; len: 12; CDR3aa: ASSLTPNNSPLH